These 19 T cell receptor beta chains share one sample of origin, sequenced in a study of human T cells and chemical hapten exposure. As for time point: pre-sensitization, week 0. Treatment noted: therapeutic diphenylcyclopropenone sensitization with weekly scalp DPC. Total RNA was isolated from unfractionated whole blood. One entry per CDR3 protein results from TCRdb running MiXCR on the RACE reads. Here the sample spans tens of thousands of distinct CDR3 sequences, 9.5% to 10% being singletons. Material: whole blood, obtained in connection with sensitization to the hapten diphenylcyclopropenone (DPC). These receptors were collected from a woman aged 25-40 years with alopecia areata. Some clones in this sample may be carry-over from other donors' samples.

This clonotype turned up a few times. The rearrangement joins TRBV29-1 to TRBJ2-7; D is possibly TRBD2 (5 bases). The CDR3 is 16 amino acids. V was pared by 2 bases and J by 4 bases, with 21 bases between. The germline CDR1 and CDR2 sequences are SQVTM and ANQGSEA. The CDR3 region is CSVEKAEYSGFYEQYF. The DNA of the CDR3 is TGCAGCGTTGAAAAGGCCGAATATTCGGGATTTTACGAGCAGTACTTC.

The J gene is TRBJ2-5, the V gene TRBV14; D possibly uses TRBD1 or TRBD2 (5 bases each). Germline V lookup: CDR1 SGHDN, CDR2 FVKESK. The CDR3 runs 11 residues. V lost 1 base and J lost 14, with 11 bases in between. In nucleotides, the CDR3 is TGTGCCAGCAGCCAAGCTACAGGACTCTACTTC. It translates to CASSQATGLYF.

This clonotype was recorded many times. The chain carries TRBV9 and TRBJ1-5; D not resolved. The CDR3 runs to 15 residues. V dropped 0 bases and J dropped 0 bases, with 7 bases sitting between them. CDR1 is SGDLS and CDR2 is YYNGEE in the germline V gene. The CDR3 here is CASSVEGSSNQPQHF. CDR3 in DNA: TGTGCCAGCAGCGTAGAAGGCAGTAGCAATCAGCCCCAGCATTTT.

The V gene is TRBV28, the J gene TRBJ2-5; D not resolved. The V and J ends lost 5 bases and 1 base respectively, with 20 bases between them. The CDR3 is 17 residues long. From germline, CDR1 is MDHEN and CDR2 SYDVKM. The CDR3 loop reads CASSLPNSIVGQETQYF. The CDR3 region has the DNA TGTGCCAGCAGTCTCCCGAACTCCATAGTCGGCCAAGAGACCCAGTACTTC. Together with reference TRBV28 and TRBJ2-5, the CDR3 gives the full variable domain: DVKVTQSSRYLVKRTGEKVFLECVQDMDHENMFWYRQDPGLGLRLIYFSYDVKMKEKGDIPEGYSVSREKKERFSLILESASTNQTSMYLCASSLPNSIVGQETQYFGPGTRLLVL.

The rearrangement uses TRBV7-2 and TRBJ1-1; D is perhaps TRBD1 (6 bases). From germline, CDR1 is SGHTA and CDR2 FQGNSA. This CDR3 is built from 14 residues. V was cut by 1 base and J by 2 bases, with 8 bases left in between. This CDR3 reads CASSLGQVNTEAFF. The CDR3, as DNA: TGTGCCAGCAGCTTAGGACAGGTCAACACTGAAGCTTTCTTT. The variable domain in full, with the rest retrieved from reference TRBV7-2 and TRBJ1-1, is GAGVSQSPSNKVTEKGKDVELRCDPISGHTALYWYRQSLGQGLEFLIYFQGNSAPDKSGLPSDRFSAERTGGSVSTLTIQRTQQEDSAVYLCASSLGQVNTEAFFGQGTRLTVV.

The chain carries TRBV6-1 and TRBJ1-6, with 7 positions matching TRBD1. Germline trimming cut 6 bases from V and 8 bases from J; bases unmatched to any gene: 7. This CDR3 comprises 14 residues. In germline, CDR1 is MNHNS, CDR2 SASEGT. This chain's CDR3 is CASSTTGSDSPLHF. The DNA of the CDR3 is TGTGCCAGCAGCACGACAGGGTCGGATTCACCCCTCCACTTT.

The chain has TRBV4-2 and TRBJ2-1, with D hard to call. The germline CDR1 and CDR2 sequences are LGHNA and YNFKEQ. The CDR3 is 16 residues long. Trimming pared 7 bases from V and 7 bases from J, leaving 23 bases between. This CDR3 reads CASTSFQDSLKNEQFF. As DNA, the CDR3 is TGTGCCAGCACCTCTTTTCAGGATTCTCTCAAAAATGAGCAGTTCTTC.

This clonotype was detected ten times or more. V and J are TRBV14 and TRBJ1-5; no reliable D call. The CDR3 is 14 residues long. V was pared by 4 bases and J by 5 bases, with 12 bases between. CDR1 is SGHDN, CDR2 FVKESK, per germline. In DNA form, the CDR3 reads TGTGCCAGCAGCCCCCTTCGGGAAGATCAGCCCCAGCATTTT. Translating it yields CASSPLREDQPQHF. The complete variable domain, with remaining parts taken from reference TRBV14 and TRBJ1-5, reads EAGVTQFPSHSVIEKGQTVTLRCDPISGHDNLYWYRRVMGKEIKFLLHFVKESKQDESGMPNNRFLAERTGGTYSTLKVQPAELEDSGVYFCASSPLREDQPQHFGDGTRLSIL.

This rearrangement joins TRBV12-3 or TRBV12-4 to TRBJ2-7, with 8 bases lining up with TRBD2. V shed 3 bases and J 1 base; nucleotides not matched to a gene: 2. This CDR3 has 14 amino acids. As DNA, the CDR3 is TGTGCCAGCAGTTTTGGCGGGGGGTCCTACGAGCAGTACTTC. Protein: CASSFGGGSYEQYF.

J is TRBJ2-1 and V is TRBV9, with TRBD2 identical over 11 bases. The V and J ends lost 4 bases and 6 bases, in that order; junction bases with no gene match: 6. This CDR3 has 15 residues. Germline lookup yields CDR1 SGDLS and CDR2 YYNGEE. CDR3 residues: CASSLSGGAANEQFF. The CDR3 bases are TGTGCCAGCAGCCTTAGCGGGGGGGCGGCCAATGAGCAGTTCTTC.

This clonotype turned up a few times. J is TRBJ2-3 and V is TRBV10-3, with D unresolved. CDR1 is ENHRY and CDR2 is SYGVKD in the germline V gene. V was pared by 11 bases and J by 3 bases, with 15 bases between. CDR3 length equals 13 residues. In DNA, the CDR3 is TGTGCCTCCCGAGGAGAAGAGACAGATACGCAGTATTTT. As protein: CASRGEETDTQYF.

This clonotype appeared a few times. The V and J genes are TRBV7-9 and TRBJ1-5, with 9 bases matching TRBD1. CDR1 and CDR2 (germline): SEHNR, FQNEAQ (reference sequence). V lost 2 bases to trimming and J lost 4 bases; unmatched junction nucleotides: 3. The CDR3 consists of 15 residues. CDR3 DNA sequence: TGTGCCAGCAGCTTATGGACAGGGGTAAATCAGCCCCAGCATTTT. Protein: CASSLWTGVNQPQHF.

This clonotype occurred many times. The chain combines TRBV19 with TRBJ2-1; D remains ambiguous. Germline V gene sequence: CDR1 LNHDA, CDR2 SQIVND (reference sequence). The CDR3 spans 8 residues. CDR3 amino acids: CLYREQFF. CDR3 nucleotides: TGTCTATACCGCGAGCAGTTCTTC.

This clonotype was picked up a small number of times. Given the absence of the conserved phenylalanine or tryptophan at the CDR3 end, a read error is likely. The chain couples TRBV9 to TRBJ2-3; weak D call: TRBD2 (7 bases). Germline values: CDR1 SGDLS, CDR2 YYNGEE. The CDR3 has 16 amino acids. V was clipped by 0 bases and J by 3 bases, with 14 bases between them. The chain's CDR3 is CASSVGTAGGTDTQYL. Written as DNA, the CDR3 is TGTGCCAGCAGCGTAGGGACAGCCGGGGGGACAGATACGCAGTATTTG.

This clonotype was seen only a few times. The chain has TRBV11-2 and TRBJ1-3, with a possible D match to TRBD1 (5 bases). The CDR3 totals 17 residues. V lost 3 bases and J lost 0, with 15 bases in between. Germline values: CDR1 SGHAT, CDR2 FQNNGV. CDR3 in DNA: TGTGCCAGCAGCTTCTCCTTGGCCGGGGCCTCTGGAAACACCATATATTTT. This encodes CASSFSLAGASGNTIYF.

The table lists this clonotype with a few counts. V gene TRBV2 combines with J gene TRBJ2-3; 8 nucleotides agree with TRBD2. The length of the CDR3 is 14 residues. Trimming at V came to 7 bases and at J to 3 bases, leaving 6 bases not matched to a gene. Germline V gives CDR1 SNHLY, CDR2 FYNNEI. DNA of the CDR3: TGTGCCAGCAATCTACTAGCGGTAACAGATACGCAGTATTTT. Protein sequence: CASNLLAVTDTQYF. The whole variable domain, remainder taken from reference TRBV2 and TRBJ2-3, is EPEVTQTPSHQVTQMGQEVILRCVPISNHLYFYWYRQILGQKVEFLVSFYNNEISEKSEIFDDQFSVERPDGSNFTLKIRSTKLEDSAMYFCASNLLAVTDTQYFGPGTRLTVL.

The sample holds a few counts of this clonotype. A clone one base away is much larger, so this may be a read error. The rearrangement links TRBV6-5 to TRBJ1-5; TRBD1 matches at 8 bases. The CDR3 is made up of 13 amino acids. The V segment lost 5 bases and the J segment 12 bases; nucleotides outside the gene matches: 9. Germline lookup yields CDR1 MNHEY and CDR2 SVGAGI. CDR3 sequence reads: CASSRGRQGLQHF. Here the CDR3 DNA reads TGTGCCAGCAGTCGGGGCCGACAGGGGCTCCAGCATTTT.

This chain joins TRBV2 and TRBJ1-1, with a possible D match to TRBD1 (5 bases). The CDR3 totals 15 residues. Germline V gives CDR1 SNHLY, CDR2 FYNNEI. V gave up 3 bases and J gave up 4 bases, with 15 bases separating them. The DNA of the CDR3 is TGTGCCAGCAGTGATCACGGGGGGGAGCTCACTGAAGCTTTCTTT. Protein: CASSDHGGELTEAFF.

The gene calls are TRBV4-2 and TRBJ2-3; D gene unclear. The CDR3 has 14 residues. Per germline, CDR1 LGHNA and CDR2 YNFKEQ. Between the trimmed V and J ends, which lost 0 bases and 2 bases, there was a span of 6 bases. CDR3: CASSQDRLTDTQYF. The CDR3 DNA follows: TGTGCCAGCAGCCAAGATCGTCTCACAGATACGCAGTATTTT.